The rows below give T cell receptor beta chains drawn from one sample of a study of blood T cell repertoires in COVID-19. Method: immunoSEQ multiplex PCR; TCRdb's copy keeps in-frame clones and lacks some. The sample lists some 130,000 clones, 81% occurring once. The specimen was peripheral blood. The receptor set was obtained from a woman aged 60-75 years with active or convalescent COVID-19. CDR3s include the opening cysteine and the closing phenylalanine or tryptophan. The D gene is left open where the match is weak. Clone size, where shown, is once, few, many, or a class for clones that have expanded.

J,D,size,V,CDR3,DNA
TRBJ2-3,TRBD2,.,TRBV5-6,CASSSRGWSSGIPSYTQYF,TGTGCCAGCAGCTCAAGGGGGTGGAGTAGCGGGATTCCCAGTTATACGCAGTATTTT
TRBJ2-7,TRBD2,medium-sized,TRBV27,CASSLRASGRPYEQYF,TGTGCCAGCAGTTTAAGGGCTAGCGGGAGACCCTACGAGCAGTACTTC
TRBJ1-1,.,.,TRBV4-1,CASSTKPLRNTEAFF,TGCGCCAGCAGCACGAAACCCCTAAGGAACACTGAAGCTTTCTTT
TRBJ1-2,.,.,TRBV12-3/TRBV12-4,CASRTGFYGYTF,TGTGCCAGCAGAACAGGTTTCTATGGCTACACCTTC
TRBJ2-4,.,.,TRBV7-2,CASSFPTGAKNIQYF,TGTGCCAGCAGCTTCCCGACGGGAGCCAAAAACATTCAGTACTTC
TRBJ1-3,.,.,TRBV7-8,CASSQPGSGNTIYF,TGTGCCAGCAGCCAACCGGGCTCTGGAAACACCATATATTTT
TRBJ2-5,.,.,TRBV19,CASSPTGQETQYF,TGTGCCAGTAGCCCGACAGGCCAAGAGACCCAGTACTTC
TRBJ2-1,TRBD2,.,TRBV7-2,CASSLAPPSREGRYSTREQFF,TGTGCCAGCAGCTTAGCCCCCCCGTCGCGGGAGGGCCGGTACAGCACAAGGGAGCAGTTCTTC
TRBJ1-6,.,.,TRBV9,CASSVSKGLNSPLHF,TGTGCCAGCAGCGTGTCTAAGGGGCTCAATTCACCCCTCCACTTT
TRBJ1-1,.,.,TRBV29-1,CSVEDVWPYDTEAFF,TGCAGCGTTGAAGATGTCTGGCCATACGACACTGAAGCTTTCTTT
TRBJ2-1,TRBD1,.,TRBV7-9,CASSPFPDRGDNEQFF,TGTGCCAGCAGCCCTTTCCCGGACAGGGGGGACAATGAGCAGTTCTTC
TRBJ1-2,TRBD1,.,TRBV7-8,CASSFRDREHGYTF,TGTGCCAGCAGCTTTAGGGACAGGGAACATGGCTACACCTTC
TRBJ2-7,TRBD1,.,TRBV7-9,CASIPETGGYEQYF,TGTGCCAGCATCCCCGAAACAGGGGGCTACGAGCAGTACTTC
TRBJ1-2,.,few,TRBV30,CAWSYSIGGYGYTF,TGTGCCTGGAGTTATTCTATCGGTGGTTATGGCTACACCTTC
TRBJ1-1,TRBD1,.,TRBV28,CASSFPDRGQGEAFF,TGTGCCAGCAGTTTTCCAGACAGGGGGCAGGGTGAAGCTTTCTTT
TRBJ2-7,TRBD1,few,TRBV10-2,CASSEIVWDRGHEQYF,TGCGCCAGCAGTGAGATCGTATGGGACAGGGGGCACGAGCAGTACTTC
TRBJ1-1,TRBD1,few,TRBV7-8,CASSPRTGGNEAFF,TGTGCCAGCAGCCCCCGGACAGGTGGGAATGAAGCTTTCTTT
TRBJ1-2,TRBD1,.,TRBV6-2/TRBV6-3,CASSLRTGTGYGYTF,TGTGCCAGCAGTCTCAGGACAGGGACAGGGTATGGCTACACCTTC
TRBJ1-6,TRBD1,.,TRBV5-1,CASRDRQGSSPLHF,TGCGCCAGCAGGGACCGACAGGGTTCCTCACCCCTCCACTTT
TRBJ2-5,.,.,TRBV9,CASSGRRRETQYF,TGTGCCAGCAGCGGGAGGAGGCGGGAGACCCAGTACTTC
TRBJ2-5,.,.,TRBV28,CASSLSGSRETQYF,TGTGCCAGCAGTTTATCCGGTTCGCGAGAGACCCAGTACTTC
TRBJ2-5,.,.,TRBV25-1,CASSEWAGQETQYF,TGTGCCAGCAGTGAATGGGCAGGGCAAGAGACCCAGTACTTC
TRBJ2-1,TRBD1,few,TRBV7-9,CASRMGQGKNEQFF,TGTGCCAGCCGAATGGGACAGGGGAAAAATGAGCAGTTCTTC
TRBJ2-5,TRBD2,once,TRBV10-3,CAIYSGRASETQYF,TGTGCCATATATAGCGGGAGGGCCTCGGAGACCCAGTACTTC
TRBJ2-1,TRBD2,.,TRBV6-5,CASSYGIAGAHNEQFF,TGTGCCAGCAGTTACGGGATAGCGGGGGCCCACAATGAGCAGTTCTTC
TRBJ2-1,TRBD2,.,TRBV6-4,CASSVSGSSYNEQFF,TGTGCCAGCAGTGTTAGCGGGAGCTCCTACAATGAGCAGTTCTTC
TRBJ1-3,.,.,TRBV14,CASSQVANTIYF,TGTGCCAGCAGCCAAGTCGCGAACACCATATATTTT
TRBJ1-5,.,.,TRBV27,CASSPWGDQYSNQPQHF,TGTGCCAGCAGCCCTTGGGGGGACCAGTATAGCAATCAGCCCCAGCATTTT
TRBJ2-2,TRBD1,.,TRBV10-1,CASRAAQGADGELFF,TGCGCCAGCCGAGCCGCTCAGGGGGCGGACGGGGAGCTGTTTTTT
TRBJ2-5,TRBD1,.,TRBV28,CASSPNDRGKGTQYF,TGTGCCAGCAGTCCTAATGACAGGGGGAAAGGTACCCAGTACTTC
TRBJ2-3,TRBD2,.,TRBV25-1,CASSSRTSGHSTDTQYF,TGTGCCAGCAGTTCGCGGACTAGTGGCCATAGCACAGATACGCAGTATTTT
TRBJ2-5,.,once,TRBV5-8,CASSPLGLNQETQYF,TGTGCCAGCAGCCCGCTGGGCCTAAACCAAGAGACCCAGTACTTC
TRBJ1-4,.,.,TRBV15,CATSREGRGEKLFF,TGTGCCACCAGCAGAGAGGGGAGGGGGGAAAAACTGTTTTTT
TRBJ1-1,.,.,TRBV28,CASSLFSAGAEAFF,TGTGCCAGCAGTTTATTCTCGGCCGGGGCTGAAGCTTTCTTT
TRBJ1-1,.,.,TRBV10-3,CATRDFVNTEAFF,TGTGCCACAAGGGACTTCGTGAACACTGAAGCTTTCTTT
TRBJ1-2,.,.,TRBV25-1,CASSEPGTVYGYTF,TGTGCCAGCAGTGAACCCGGGACTGTGTATGGCTACACCTTC
TRBJ2-1,.,few,TRBV27,CASRRFQGLISYNEQFF,TGTGCCAGCAGACGATTCCAGGGACTGATCTCCTACAATGAGCAGTTCTTC
TRBJ2-2,TRBD1,.,TRBV5-1,CASSLASTGSGELFF,TGCGCCAGCAGCTTGGCTTCGACAGGGTCCGGGGAGCTGTTTTTT
TRBJ2-2,TRBD2,.,TRBV27,CASSLYPGGTGELFF,TGTGCCAGCAGTTTATACCCGGGGGGGACCGGGGAGCTGTTTTTT
TRBJ1-4,.,.,TRBV5-1,CASSFDTQREKLFF,TGCGCCAGCAGCTTTGATACCCAACGGGAAAAACTGTTTTTT
TRBJ2-3,.,.,TRBV24-1,CATSDLVTADTQYF,TGTGCCACCAGTGATTTGGTTACGGCAGATACGCAGTATTTT
TRBJ2-4,TRBD1,.,TRBV7-9,CASTSSGQGAPIAHFQYF,TGTGCCAGCACCTCCAGTGGGCAGGGGGCTCCCATTGCCCACTTTCAGTACTTC
TRBJ2-2,TRBD2,once,TRBV10-3,CAISASLAGEGTGELFF,TGTGCCATCAGTGCATCCCTAGCGGGAGAGGGCACCGGGGAGCTGTTTTTT
TRBJ2-1,TRBD1,once,TRBV5-3,CARSSMGQGLTIYNEQFF,TGTGCCAGAAGCTCTATGGGACAGGGGTTAACCATCTACAATGAGCAGTTCTTC
TRBJ1-4,.,.,TRBV6-1,CASSEAHGSVEKLFF,TGTGCCAGCAGTGAAGCGCATGGGAGCGTTGAAAAACTGTTTTTT
TRBJ1-1,TRBD1,few,TRBV29-1,CSVELPGQAFFF,TGCAGCGTCGAACTTCCGGGACAGGCTTTCTTCTTT
TRBJ2-1,.,.,TRBV6-2/TRBV6-3,CASSRQDNEQFF,TGTGCCAGCAGCCGACAGGACAATGAGCAGTTCTTC
TRBJ2-5,.,.,TRBV19,CASSIGVGETQYF,TGTGCCAGTAGTATCGGGGTTGGAGAGACCCAGTACTTC
TRBJ2-1,TRBD1,.,TRBV7-9,CASSFKRQGARNEQFF,TGTGCCAGCAGCTTTAAGAGACAGGGGGCGCGTAATGAGCAGTTCTTC
TRBJ2-2,TRBD2,.,TRBV7-7,CASSLDPGPGGGELFF,TGTGCCAGCAGCTTAGATCCAGGTCCGGGAGGCGGGGAGCTGTTTTTT
TRBJ2-7,.,once,TRBV15,CATSIGGIFGEQYF,TGTGCCACCAGCATCGGAGGGATTTTTGGAGAGCAGTACTTC
TRBJ2-1,.,.,TRBV4-1,CASSLTPGSGGNEQFF,TGCGCCAGCAGCCTCACCCCTGGCAGTGGAGGGAATGAGCAGTTCTTC
TRBJ1-5,TRBD1,once,TRBV5-6,CASSPRQGAGQPQHF,TGTGCCAGCAGCCCGCGACAGGGGGCGGGTCAGCCCCAGCATTTT